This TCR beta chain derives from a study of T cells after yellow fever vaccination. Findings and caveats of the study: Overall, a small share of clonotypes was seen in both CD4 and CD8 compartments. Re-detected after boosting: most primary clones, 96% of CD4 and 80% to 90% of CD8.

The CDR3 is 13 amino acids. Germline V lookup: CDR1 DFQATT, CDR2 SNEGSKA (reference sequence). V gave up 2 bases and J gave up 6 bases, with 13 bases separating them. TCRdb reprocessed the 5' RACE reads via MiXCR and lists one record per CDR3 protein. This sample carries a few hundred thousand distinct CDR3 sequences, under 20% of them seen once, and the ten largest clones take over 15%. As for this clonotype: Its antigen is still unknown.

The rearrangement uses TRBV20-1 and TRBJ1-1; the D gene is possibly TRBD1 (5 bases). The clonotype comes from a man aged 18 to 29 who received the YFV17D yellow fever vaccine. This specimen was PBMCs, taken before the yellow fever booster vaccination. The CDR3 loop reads CSARRGLFAEAFF. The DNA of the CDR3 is TGCAGTGCTAGAAGGGGTCTTTTCGCTGAAGCTTTCTTT.